This TCR beta chain is drawn from a study of blood T cells in healthy people across ages. Broader study findings: Donor CMV status, an unknown factor, possibly confounded changes in expanded clonotypes.

Unmatched junction bases numbered 5, after V lost 7 bases and J lost 5 bases. From germline, CDR1 is SEHNR and CDR2 FQNEAQ (reference sequence). This CDR3 region has 13 residues. The second PCR ran about 6 to 12 cycles with a sample-barcoded 5' primer and J-beta primers. TCRdb processed the 5' RACE reads anew with MiXCR; each CDR3 protein has one entry. The sample comprises almost 550,000 distinct CDR3 sequences, approximately 25% of which are singletons, and just under 9% rests with the top ten. As to this clonotype: Its antigen is unidentified.

These records were also assigned to another study, of T cells of mothers and their children.

The chain links TRBV7-9 to TRBJ2-1; 7 nucleotides match TRBD2. The receptor was derived from a boy younger than 18 in good health. The sample taken for sequencing was blood. CDR3 DNA sequence: TGTGCCAGCAACGCGGGGGTGGACAATGAGCAGTTCTTC. As protein: CASNAGVDNEQFF.